This TCR beta chain derives from a study of cytomegalovirus exposure and HLA in healthy donors. Findings and limits, study-wide: Among TCR beta chains, those listed as cytomegalovirus-associated numbered roughly 150. There were some public TCRs occurring in many donors, but most TCR sequences were rare.

Assay used: immunoSEQ multiplex PCR; TCRdb lists only in-frame clones, some missing. In the table there are 250,000 to 300,000 clones, around 85% of which are singletons. Points on this clone: The antigen remains unidentified.

Trimming left V 0 bases short and J 2 bases short, with 7 bases between. This CDR3 is 14 amino acids long. Germline lookup yields CDR1 MGHRA and CDR2 YSYEKL. The V gene is TRBV4-1, the J gene TRBJ1-1, with D perhaps TRBD1 (5 bases). The specimen sequenced was PBMCs. The source of this sequence is a woman younger than 35 in good health and CMV-seronegative. The chain's CDR3 is CASSQDGGNTEAFF. DNA for the CDR3: TGCGCCAGCAGCCAAGACGGGGGAAACACTGAAGCTTTCTTT.